This T cell receptor (beta chain) stems from a study of cytomegalovirus exposure and HLA in healthy donors. CDR3 length: 14 residues. Per the germline V gene, CDR1 is SQVTM and CDR2 is ANQGSEA. 60 Vbeta and 13 Jbeta primers were used in PCR. TCRdb's table, derived via immunoSEQ multiplex PCR, lists solely in-frame clones and lacks some. The sample includes roughly 100,000 clones, around 69% of them seen just once. The J gene is TRBJ2-5, the V gene TRBV29-1, with 8 bases lining up with TRBD1. The DNA matches TRBJ2-7 better at its end, which makes the J call doubtful. The sequence came from a woman aged 60 to 75 in good health and CMV-seropositive. The specimen was PBMCs. CDR3 DNA: TGCAGCGTTGAGAACAGGGGGGATACCTACGAGCAGTACTTC. Translating gives CSVENRGDTYEQYF.